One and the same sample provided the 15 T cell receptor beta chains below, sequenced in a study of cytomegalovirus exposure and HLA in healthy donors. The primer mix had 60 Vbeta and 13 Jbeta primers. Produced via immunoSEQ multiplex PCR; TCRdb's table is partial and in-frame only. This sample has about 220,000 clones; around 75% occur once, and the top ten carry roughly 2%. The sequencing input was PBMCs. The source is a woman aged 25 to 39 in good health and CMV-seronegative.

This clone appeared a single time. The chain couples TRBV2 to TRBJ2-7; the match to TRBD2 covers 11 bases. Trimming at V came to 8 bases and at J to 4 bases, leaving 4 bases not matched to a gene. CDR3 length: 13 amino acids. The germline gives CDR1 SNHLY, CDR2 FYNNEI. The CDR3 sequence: CASLAGGEYEQYF. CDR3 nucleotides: TGTGCCAGCCTAGCGGGGGGCGAGTACGAGCAGTACTTC.

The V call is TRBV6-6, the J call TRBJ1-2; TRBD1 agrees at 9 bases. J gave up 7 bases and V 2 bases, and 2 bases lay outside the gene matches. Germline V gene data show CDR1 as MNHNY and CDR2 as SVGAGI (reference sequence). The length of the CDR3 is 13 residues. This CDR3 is CASSYGTGSGYTF. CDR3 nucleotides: TGTGCCAGCAGTTACGGGACAGGGTCTGGCTACACCTTC.

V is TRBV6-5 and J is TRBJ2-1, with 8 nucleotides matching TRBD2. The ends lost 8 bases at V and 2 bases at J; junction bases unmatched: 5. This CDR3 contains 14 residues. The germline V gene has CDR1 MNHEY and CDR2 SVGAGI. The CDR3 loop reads CASAGGRPYNEQFF. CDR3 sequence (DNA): TGTGCCAGCGCGGGCGGGAGGCCCTACAATGAGCAGTTCTTC.

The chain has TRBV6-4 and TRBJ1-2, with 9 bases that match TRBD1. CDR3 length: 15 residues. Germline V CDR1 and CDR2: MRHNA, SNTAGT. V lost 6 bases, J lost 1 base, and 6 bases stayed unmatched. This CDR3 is CASRLDRGFNYGYTF. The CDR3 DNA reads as TGTGCCAGCAGGCTGGACAGGGGATTTAACTATGGCTACACCTTC.

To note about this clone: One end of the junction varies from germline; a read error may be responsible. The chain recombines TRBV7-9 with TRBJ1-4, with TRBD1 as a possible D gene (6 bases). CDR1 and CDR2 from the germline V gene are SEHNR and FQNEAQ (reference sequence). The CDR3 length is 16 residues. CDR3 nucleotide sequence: TGTTCCAGCAGCTCCGGGGGGCGAGCTACGAATGAAAAACTGTTTTTT. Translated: CSSSSGGRATNEKLFF.

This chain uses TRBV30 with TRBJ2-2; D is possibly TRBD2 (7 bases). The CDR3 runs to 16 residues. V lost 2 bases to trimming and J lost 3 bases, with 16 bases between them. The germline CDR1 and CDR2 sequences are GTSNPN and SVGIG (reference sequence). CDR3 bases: TGTGCCTGGAGTTCTTGGGGGGGGCCTGACACCGGGGAGCTGTTTTTT. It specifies CAWSSWGGPDTGELFF.

CDR3 coding DNA: TGTGCCAGCAGTGAACAGGTCCTGAACACTGAAGCTTTCTTT. Residues: CASSEQVLNTEAFF. This chain joins TRBV6-5 and TRBJ1-1; maybe TRBD1 (5 bases). The germline CDR1 and CDR2 sequences are MNHEY and SVGAGI. Trimming removed 5 bases at V and 0 bases at J, with 10 bases between. This CDR3 has 14 amino acids.

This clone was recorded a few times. CDR3 in DNA: TGTGCCTGGCAAAGACAGGGGGATTCACCCCTCCACTTT. Amino acid sequence: CAWQRQGDSPLHF. The V call is TRBV30, the J call TRBJ1-6, with 9 bases lining up with TRBD1. The CDR3 totals 13 residues. Germline-derived CDR1 and CDR2 are GTSNPN and SVGIG (reference sequence). V gave up 5 bases and J gave up 8 bases; unmatched junction bases: 4.

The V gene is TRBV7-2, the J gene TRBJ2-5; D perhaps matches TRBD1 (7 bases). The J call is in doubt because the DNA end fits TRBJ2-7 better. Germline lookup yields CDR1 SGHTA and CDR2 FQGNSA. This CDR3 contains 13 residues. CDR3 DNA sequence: TGTGCCAGCAGCGCGGGACAGCTCTACGAGCAGTACTTC. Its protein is CASSAGQLYEQYF.

CDR3 residues: CASSLVGAQPQHF. CDR3 nucleotide sequence: TGTGCCAGCAGCTTAGTAGGGGCCCAGCCCCAGCATTTT. The rearrangement links TRBV7-8 to TRBJ1-5, with D perhaps TRBD1 (5 bases). Germline V gene lookup returns CDR1 SGHVS and CDR2 FQNEAQ. V was trimmed by 1 base and J by 7 bases, leaving 8 bases between them. The CDR3 is 13 amino acids.

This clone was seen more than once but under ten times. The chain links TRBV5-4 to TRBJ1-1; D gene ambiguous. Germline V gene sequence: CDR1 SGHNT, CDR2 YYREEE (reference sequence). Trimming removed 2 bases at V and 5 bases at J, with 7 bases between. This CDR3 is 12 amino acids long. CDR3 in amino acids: CASSLSSTEAFF. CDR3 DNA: TGTGCCAGCAGCTTAAGTAGTACTGAAGCTTTCTTT.

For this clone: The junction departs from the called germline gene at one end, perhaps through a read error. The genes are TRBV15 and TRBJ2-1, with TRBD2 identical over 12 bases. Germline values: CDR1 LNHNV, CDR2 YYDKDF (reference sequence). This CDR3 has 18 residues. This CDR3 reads CASSRSPPGLAGYNEQFF. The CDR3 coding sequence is TGTGCCAGCAGCAGATCCCCACCGGGACTAGCGGGCTACAATGAGCAGTTCTTC.

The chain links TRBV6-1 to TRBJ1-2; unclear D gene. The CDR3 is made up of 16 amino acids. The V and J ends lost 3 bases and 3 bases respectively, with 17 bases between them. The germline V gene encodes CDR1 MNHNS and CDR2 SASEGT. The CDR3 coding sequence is TGTGCCAGCAGTGAGAGGCCAGCACCCGAGTACTATGGCTACACCTTC. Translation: CASSERPAPEYYGYTF.

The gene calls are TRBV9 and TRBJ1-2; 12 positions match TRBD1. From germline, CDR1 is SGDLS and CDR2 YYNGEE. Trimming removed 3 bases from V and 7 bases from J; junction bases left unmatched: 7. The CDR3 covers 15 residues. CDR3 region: CASSALGTGGFGYTF. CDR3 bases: TGTGCCAGCAGCGCCCTAGGGACAGGGGGCTTTGGCTACACCTTC.

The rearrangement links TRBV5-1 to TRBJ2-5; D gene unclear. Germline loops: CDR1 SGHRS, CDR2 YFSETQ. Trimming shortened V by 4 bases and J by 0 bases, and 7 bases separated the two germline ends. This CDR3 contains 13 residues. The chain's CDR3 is CASSGDYQETQYF. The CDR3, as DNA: TGCGCCAGCAGCGGTGACTACCAAGAGACCCAGTACTTC. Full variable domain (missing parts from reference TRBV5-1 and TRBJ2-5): KAGVTQTPRYLIKTRGQQVTLSCSPISGHRSVSWYQQTPGQGLQFLFEYFSETQRNKGNFPGRFSGRQFSNSRSEMNVSTLELGDSALYLCASSGDYQETQYFGPGTRLLVL.